A single sample is the source of the 9 T cell receptor beta chains below, sequenced in a study of OX40 agonist ivuxolimab in advanced cancers. Here immunoSEQ multiplex PCR was the method, and the copy in TCRdb shows in-frame clones only, minus some. The data contain approximately 82,000 clones, 88% of them singletons. Sequenced here: CD4+ or CD8+ T cells sorted from blood, sampled in a trial of the OX40 agonist ivuxolimab. These receptors originate from an adult with an advanced solid tumor such as melanoma, head and neck, liver or kidney cancer.

The chain carries TRBV15 and TRBJ2-1, with TRBD2 matching over 8 bases. V lost 1 base, J lost 2 bases, and 4 bases stayed unmatched. The CDR3 is made up of 16 amino acids. The germline CDR1 and CDR2 sequences are LNHNV and YYDKDF (reference sequence). CDR3 sequence reads: CATSRGAGATYNEQFF. The CDR3 DNA sequence: TGTGCCACCAGCAGAGGAGCGGGAGCCACCTACAATGAGCAGTTCTTC.

This clone was seen only once. V is TRBV4-2 and J is TRBJ1-5, with unresolved D. The CDR3 has 14 residues. The V gene's germline CDR1 is LGHNA and CDR2 YNFKEQ. Trimming removed 0 bases at V and 2 bases at J, with 5 bases between. CDR3 protein: CASSQDKGNQPQHF. DNA for the CDR3: TGTGCCAGCAGCCAAGATAAGGGCAATCAGCCCCAGCATTTT.

The V and J genes are TRBV5-6 and TRBJ2-1, with 7 bases fitting TRBD1. The CDR3 is 14 residues long. V was clipped by 1 base and J by 9 bases; unmatched bases: 7. Germline V gene sequence: CDR1 SGHDT, CDR2 YYEEEE. Written as DNA, the CDR3 is TGTGCCAGCAGCTTGTGGGACAGAACTACTGAGCAGTTCTTC. Amino acid sequence: CASSLWDRTTEQFF.

V usage is TRBV19 and J usage is TRBJ2-5, with TRBD1 as a possible D gene (6 bases). Germline V gene lookup returns CDR1 LNHDA and CDR2 SQIVND (reference sequence). CDR3 length: 13 amino acids. Deletions cut 6 bases from V and 9 bases from J, with 17 bases between. The CDR3 bases are TGTGCCAGTAGCCCAACAGGGCCTGGGGCCCAGTACTTC. Translation gives CASSPTGPGAQYF.

The gene calls are TRBV14 and TRBJ2-1; D remains ambiguous. The germline gives CDR1 SGHDN, CDR2 FVKESK. The length of the CDR3 is 16 residues. Trimming cost V 3 bases and J 0 bases, with 12 bases left between them. The CDR3 bases are TGTGCCAGCAGCCAGGGCAATGGGGTCTCCTACAATGAGCAGTTCTTC. Translation: CASSQGNGVSYNEQFF.

This clone was seen only a few times. The rearrangement joins TRBV7-2 to TRBJ2-3; possibly TRBD1 for D (6 bases). Germline V lookup: CDR1 SGHTA, CDR2 FQGNSA. This CDR3 has 14 residues. V dropped 1 base and J dropped 4 bases, with 9 bases sitting between them. This CDR3 is CASSLGGGSDTQYF. CDR3 nucleotide sequence: TGTGCCAGCAGCTTAGGTGGGGGCTCAGATACGCAGTATTTT.

This clone occurred a few times. The chain employs TRBV19 and TRBJ2-1, with TRBD2 identical over 15 bases. J was trimmed by 4 bases and V by 5 bases; bases with no gene match: 0. The CDR3 runs to 15 residues. The germline V gene has CDR1 LNHDA and CDR2 SQIVND (reference sequence). The CDR3 sequence: CASSGLAGGYNEQFF. CDR3 in DNA: TGTGCCAGTAGTGGACTAGCGGGAGGGTACAATGAGCAGTTCTTC.

The chain carries TRBV11-1 and TRBJ2-5; D is unresolved. Between the trimmed V and J ends, which lost 2 bases and 3 bases, there was a span of 7 bases. From germline, CDR1 is SGHAT and CDR2 FQDESV (reference sequence). The CDR3 is made up of 13 amino acids. The CDR3 sequence is CASSLTLEETQYF. The CDR3 nucleotides are TGTGCCAGCAGCTTAACACTGGAAGAGACCCAGTACTTC.

CDR3 DNA: TGTGCCAGCAGCACCCAGACAGGGGTCACCGGGGAGCTGTTTTTT. This codes for CASSTQTGVTGELFF. This sequence joins TRBV7-3 and TRBJ2-2; TRBD1 agrees at 8 bases. The V gene end was trimmed by 5 bases and the J gene end by 4 bases; junction bases not matched to a gene: 6. The CDR3 contains 15 residues. Germline lookup yields CDR1 SGHTA and CDR2 FQGTGA.